This T cell receptor beta chain was captured in a study of T cell responses to AZD1222 COVID-19 vaccine. As regards this clone: Its antigen is currently unknown.

General study findings and limits: Reportedly, nearly half the spike-specific TCRs target unmutated variant regions.

Germline CDR1 reads ENHRY; CDR2 reads SYGVKD. With 2 bases removed from V and 6 bases from J, the gap between germline ends came to 15 bases. The CDR3 is 15 residues long. Data came from immunoSEQ multiplex PCR; TCRdb stores just in-frame clones and leaves some out. The sample has more than 95,000 clones; 75% to 90% are singletons. The sequencing here drew on peripheral blood, taken 28 days after the second AZD1222 dose. This TCR came from an adult who received the AZD1222 COVID-19 vaccine. The chain joins TRBV10-3 to TRBJ2-3; D ambiguous. The CDR3 nucleotides read TGTGCCATCAGTGAGCCATCCTTTGAATCGGATACGCAGTATTTT. Translation: CAISEPSFESDTQYF.